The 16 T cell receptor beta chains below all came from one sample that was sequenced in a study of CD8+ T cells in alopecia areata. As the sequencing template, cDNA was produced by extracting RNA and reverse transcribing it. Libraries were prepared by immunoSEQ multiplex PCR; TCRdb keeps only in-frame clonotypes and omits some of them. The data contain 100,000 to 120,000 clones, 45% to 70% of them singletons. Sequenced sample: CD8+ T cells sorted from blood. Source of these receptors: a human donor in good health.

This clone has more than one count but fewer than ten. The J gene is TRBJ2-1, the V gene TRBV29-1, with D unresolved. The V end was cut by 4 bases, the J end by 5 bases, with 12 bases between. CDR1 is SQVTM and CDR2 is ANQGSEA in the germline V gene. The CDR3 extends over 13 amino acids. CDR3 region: CSVVLLDHNEQFF. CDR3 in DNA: TGCAGCGTTGTTTTGCTAGACCACAATGAGCAGTTCTTC.

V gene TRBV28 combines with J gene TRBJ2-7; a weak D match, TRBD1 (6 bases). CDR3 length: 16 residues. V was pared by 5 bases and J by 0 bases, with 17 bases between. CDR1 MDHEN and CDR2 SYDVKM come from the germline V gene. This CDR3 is CASSQRQVSYSYEQYF. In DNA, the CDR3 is TGTGCCAGCAGTCAACGACAGGTTTCCTACTCCTACGAGCAGTACTTC.

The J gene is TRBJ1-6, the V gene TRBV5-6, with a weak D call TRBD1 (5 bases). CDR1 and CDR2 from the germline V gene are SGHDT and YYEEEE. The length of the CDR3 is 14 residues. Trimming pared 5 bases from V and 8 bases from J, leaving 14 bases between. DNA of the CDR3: TGTGCCAGCAGACGGACGGGGCGGGATTCACCCCTCCACTTT. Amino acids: CASRRTGRDSPLHF.

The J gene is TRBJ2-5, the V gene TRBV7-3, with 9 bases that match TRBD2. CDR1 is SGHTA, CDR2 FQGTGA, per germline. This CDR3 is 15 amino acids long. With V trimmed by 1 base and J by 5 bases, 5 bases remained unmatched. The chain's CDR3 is CASSLSGTSYETQYF. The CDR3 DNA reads TGTGCCAGCAGCTTAAGTGGGACTAGCTATGAGACCCAGTACTTC.

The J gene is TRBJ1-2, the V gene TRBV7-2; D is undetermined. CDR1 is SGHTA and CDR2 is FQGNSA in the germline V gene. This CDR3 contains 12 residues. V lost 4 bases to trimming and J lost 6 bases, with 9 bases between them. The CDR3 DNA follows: TGTGCCAGCAGCTCCCTTTGGGATGGCTACACCTTC. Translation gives CASSSLWDGYTF.

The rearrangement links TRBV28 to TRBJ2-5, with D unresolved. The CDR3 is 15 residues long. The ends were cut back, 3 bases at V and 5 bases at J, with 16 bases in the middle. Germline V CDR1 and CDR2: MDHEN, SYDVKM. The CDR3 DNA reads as TGTGCCAGCAGTTTGCGGTCCAGAATCGGGGAGACCCAGTACTTC. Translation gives CASSLRSRIGETQYF.

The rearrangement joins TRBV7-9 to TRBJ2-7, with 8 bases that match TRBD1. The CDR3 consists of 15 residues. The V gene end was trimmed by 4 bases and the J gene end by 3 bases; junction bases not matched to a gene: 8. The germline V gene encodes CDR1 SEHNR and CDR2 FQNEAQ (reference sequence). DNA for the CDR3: TGTGCCAGCAGCTACGTCGGGACAGGCATCTACGAGCAGTACTTC. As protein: CASSYVGTGIYEQYF.

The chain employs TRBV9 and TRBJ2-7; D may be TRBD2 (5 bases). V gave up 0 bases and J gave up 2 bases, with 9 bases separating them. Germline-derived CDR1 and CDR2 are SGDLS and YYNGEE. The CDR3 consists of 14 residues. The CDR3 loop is CASSVEGRAYEQYF. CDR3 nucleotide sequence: TGTGCCAGCAGCGTAGAAGGGAGAGCCTACGAGCAGTACTTC.

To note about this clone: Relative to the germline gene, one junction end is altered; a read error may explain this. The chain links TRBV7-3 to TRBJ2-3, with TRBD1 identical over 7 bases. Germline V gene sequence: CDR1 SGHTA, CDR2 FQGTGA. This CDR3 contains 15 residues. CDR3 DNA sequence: TGTGCCAGCAGCATAACAGGGGCGTCCACAGATACGCAGTATTTT. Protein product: CASSITGASTDTQYF.

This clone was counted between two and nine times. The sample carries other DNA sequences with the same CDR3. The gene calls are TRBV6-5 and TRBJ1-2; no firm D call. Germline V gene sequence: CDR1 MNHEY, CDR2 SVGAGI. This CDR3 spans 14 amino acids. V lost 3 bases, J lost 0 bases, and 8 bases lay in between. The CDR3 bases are TGTGCCAGCAGTTATTCTCCGCCTAACTATGGCTACACCTTC. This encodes CASSYSPPNYGYTF.

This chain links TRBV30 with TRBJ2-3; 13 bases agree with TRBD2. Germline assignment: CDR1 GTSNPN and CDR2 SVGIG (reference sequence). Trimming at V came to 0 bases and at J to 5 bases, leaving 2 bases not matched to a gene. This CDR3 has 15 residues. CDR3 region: CAWSVLAGGRDTQYF. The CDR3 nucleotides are TGTGCCTGGAGTGTACTAGCGGGGGGGAGAGATACGCAGTATTTT.

CDR3 in amino acids: CASSPPGGLSGEQFF. Here the CDR3 DNA reads TGTGCCAGCAGCCCCCCTGGAGGGCTTAGCGGTGAGCAGTTCTTC. This rearrangement joins TRBV21-1 to TRBJ2-1; no check of the table's D call, TRBD2, against the DNA was made. TRBV21-1 is a documented pseudogene. This CDR3 comprises 15 residues.

The CDR3 protein is CASSSGTGVTGELFF. The CDR3 region has the DNA TGTGCCAGCAGTTCCGGGACAGGGGTAACCGGGGAGCTGTTTTTT. The V and J genes are TRBV6-6 and TRBJ2-2, with 10 bases fitting TRBD1. The length of the CDR3 is 15 residues. Germline CDR1 and CDR2: MNHNY and SVGAGI (reference sequence). The J segment lost 5 bases and the V segment lost 4 bases, leaving 4 bases of the junction unmatched.

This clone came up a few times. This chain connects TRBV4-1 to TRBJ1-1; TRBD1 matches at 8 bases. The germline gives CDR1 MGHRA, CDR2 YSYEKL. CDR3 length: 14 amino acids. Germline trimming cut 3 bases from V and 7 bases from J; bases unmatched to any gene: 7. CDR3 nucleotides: TGCGCCAGCAGCCACCCGGGACAGGTATATGAAGCTTTCTTT. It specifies CASSHPGQVYEAFF.

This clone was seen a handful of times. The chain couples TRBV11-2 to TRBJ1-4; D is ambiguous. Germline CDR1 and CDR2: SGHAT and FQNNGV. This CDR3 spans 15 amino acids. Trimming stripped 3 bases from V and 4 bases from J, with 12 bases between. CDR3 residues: CASSLVGFFNEKLFF. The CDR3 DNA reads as TGTGCCAGCAGCTTGGTGGGGTTCTTTAATGAAAAACTGTTTTTT.

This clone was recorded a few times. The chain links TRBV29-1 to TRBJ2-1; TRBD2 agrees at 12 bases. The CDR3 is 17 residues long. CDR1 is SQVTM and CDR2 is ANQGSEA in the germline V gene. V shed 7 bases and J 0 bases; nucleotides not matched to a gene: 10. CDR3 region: CSGTTSGGFRSYNEQFF. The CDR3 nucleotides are TGCAGCGGAACGACTAGCGGGGGTTTTCGCTCCTACAATGAGCAGTTCTTC.